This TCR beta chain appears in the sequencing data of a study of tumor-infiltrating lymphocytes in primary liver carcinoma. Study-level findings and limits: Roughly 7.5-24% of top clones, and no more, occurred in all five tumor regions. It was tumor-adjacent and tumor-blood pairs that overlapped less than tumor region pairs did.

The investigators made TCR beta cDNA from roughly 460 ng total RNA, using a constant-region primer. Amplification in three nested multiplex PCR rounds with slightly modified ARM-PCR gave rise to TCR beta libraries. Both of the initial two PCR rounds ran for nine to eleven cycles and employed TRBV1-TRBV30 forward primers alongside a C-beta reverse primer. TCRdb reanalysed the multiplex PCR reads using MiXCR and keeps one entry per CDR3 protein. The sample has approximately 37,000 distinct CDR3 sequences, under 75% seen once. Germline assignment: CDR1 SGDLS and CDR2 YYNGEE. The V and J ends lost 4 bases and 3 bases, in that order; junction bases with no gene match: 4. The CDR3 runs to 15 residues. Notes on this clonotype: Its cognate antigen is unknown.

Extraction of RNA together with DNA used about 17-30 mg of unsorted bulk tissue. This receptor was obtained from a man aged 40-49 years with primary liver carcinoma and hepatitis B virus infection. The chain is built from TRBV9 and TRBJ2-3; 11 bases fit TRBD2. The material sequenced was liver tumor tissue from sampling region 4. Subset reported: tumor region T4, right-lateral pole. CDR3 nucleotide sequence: TGTGCCAGCAGCCTATGGACTAGCGGGACAGATACGCAGTATTTT. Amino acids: CASSLWTSGTDTQYF. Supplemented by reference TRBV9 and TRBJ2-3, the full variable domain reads DSGVTQTPKHLITATGQRVTLRCSPRSGDLSVYWYQQSLDQGLQFLIQYYNGEERAKGNILERFSAQQFPDLHSELNLSSLELGDSALYFCASSLWTSGTDTQYFGPGTRLTVL.